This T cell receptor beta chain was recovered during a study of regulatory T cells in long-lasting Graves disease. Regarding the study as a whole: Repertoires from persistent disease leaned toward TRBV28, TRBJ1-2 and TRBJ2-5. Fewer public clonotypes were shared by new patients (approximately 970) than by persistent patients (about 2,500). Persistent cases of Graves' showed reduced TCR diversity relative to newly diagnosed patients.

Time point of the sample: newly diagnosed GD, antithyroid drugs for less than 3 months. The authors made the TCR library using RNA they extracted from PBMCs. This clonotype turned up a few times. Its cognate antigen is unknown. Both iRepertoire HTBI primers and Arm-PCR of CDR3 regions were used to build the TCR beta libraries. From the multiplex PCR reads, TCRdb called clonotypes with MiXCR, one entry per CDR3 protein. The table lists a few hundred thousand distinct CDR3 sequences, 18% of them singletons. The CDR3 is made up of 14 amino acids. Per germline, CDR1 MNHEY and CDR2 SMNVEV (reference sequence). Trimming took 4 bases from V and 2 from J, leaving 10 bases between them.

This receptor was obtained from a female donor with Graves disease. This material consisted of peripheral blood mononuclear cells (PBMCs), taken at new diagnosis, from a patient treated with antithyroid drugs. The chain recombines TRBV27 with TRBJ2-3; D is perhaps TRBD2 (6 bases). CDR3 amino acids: CASSSTSFTDTQYF. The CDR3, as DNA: TGTGCCAGCAGTTCGACTAGTTTCACAGATACGCAGTATTTT.